This record concerns one T cell receptor (beta chain) sequence. Time point given: baseline pretreatment blood. Specified treatment: 15 Gy SBRT to primary tumor, nephrectomy 4 weeks later. Radiation-treated patients gave blood at baseline, week 2 and week 4. The repertoire was sequenced with immunoSEQ multiplex PCR; TCRdb's copy has only in-frame clones and lacks some. The top ten hold more than 5.5% of the sample, which has 70,000 to 100,000 clones, 82% seen once. The data were obtained in a study of radiation and T cells in renal cell carcinoma. At the level of the study: Nephrectomy followed 15 Gy stereotactic body radiation by 4 weeks.

Between the trimmed V and J ends, which lost 2 bases and 6 bases, there was a span of 16 bases. This CDR3 has 15 residues. The germline gives CDR1 SGHRS, CDR2 YFSETQ. The chain uses TRBV5-1 and TRBJ2-3; D may match TRBD1 or TRBD2 (6 bases each). The origin of this receptor is a man aged 55 to 70 with renal cell carcinoma. The sequences come from blood, collected from a patient whose treatment included radiotherapy and nephrectomy. In DNA, the CDR3 is TGCGCCAGCAGCTTAACCGGGGGCCCTCGGGATACGCAGTATTTT. It translates to CASSLTGGPRDTQYF.